These 28 T cell receptor beta chains were all obtained from the same sample, sequenced in a study of shared clonotypes between healthy human individuals. TCRdb keeps only in-frame clones here, not all; method: immunoSEQ multiplex PCR. The repertoire holds over a million clones, with roughly 96% as singletons. Material: naive CD4+ T cells sorted from blood. Subset in this sample: CD45RA+ positively selected. Receptors originate from a man in his thirties or forties in good health.

CDR3 sequence reads: CASSFTGDHTDTQYF. For the CDR3, the DNA is TGTGCCAGCAGCTTTACAGGGGACCACACAGATACGCAGTATTTT. The V and J genes are TRBV7-9 and TRBJ2-3; the match to TRBD1 covers 7 bases. This CDR3 has 15 amino acids. CDR1 is SEHNR and CDR2 is FQNEAQ in the germline V gene (reference sequence). J lost 2 bases, V lost 3 bases, and 5 bases had no gene match.

The chain is built from TRBV6-1 and TRBJ1-4; weak D call: TRBD1 (5 bases). This CDR3 region has 15 residues. Trimming stripped 0 bases from V and 8 bases from J, with 13 bases between. Looked up from germline, CDR1 is MNHNS and CDR2 is SASEGT. CDR3 protein: CASSEAWEGNEKLFF. DNA for the CDR3: TGTGCCAGCAGTGAAGCGTGGGAGGGGAACGAAAAACTGTTTTTT.

The chain carries TRBV7-9 and TRBJ1-2; D unclear. Deletions cut 3 bases from V and 4 bases from J, with 12 bases between. The germline V gene encodes CDR1 SEHNR and CDR2 FQNEAQ (reference sequence). The CDR3 has 14 residues. The CDR3 DNA reads as TGTGCCAGCAGCTTCGGAATCGAGGGCTATGGCTACACCTTC. Protein: CASSFGIEGYGYTF.

V is TRBV10-3 and J is TRBJ1-3, with D perhaps TRBD1 (5 bases). Germline CDR1 is ENHRY and CDR2 is SYGVKD. This CDR3 region has 12 residues. Trimming took 7 bases from V and 4 from J, leaving 8 bases between them. DNA of the CDR3: TGTGCCATCACAGGGTTCGGAAACACCATATATTTT. The encoded protein is CAITGFGNTIYF.

The V gene is TRBV5-5, the J gene TRBJ1-5; TRBD1 matches 7 bases. The CDR3 has 17 residues. CDR1 SGHKS and CDR2 YYEKEE come from the germline V gene (reference sequence). V lost 0 bases to trimming and J lost 4 bases; unmatched junction nucleotides: 10. This CDR3 reads CASSLVSWDRQNQPQHF. CDR3 DNA: TGTGCCAGCAGCTTGGTATCCTGGGACAGACAAAATCAGCCCCAGCATTTT. The complete variable domain, with remaining parts taken from reference TRBV5-5 and TRBJ1-5, reads DAGVTQSPTHLIKTRGQQVTLRCSPISGHKSVSWYQQVLGQGPQFIFQYYEKEERGRGNFPDRFSARQFPNYSSELNVNALLLGDSALYLCASSLVSWDRQNQPQHFGDGTRLSIL.

This chain connects TRBV5-1 to TRBJ1-4, with D hard to call. V lost 2 bases and J 4 bases, leaving 9 bases between the germline ends. Looked up from germline, CDR1 is SGHRS and CDR2 is YFSETQ. There are 14 residues in the CDR3. CDR3 bases: TGCGCCAGCAGCTTCACAGATTTTAATGAAAAACTGTTTTTT. It specifies CASSFTDFNEKLFF.

V usage is TRBV23-1 and J usage is TRBJ2-1; D uncertain. TRBV23-1 is noted as an ORF with a role that remains uncertain. This CDR3 is built from 15 residues. Trimming cost V 7 bases and J 5 bases, with 18 bases left between them. The CDR3 loop is CASMPSPRGHNEQFF. The DNA of the CDR3 is TGCGCCAGCATGCCCTCGCCCCGCGGCCACAATGAGCAGTTCTTC.

This sequence joins TRBV27 and TRBJ2-3; TRBD2 matches at 9 bases. Germline lookup yields CDR1 MNHEY and CDR2 SMNVEV (reference sequence). V shed 8 bases, J shed 5 bases, and the junction held 17 bases outside the gene matches. The CDR3 is 17 amino acids. For the CDR3, the DNA is TGTGCCAGCTCCCCCCTCTACCTCGCGGGAGGGAAAGATACGCAGTATTTT. Translating gives CASSPLYLAGGKDTQYF.

This chain connects TRBV5-6 to TRBJ1-5, with D tentatively TRBD1 (5 bases). The CDR3 covers 14 residues. Germline lookup yields CDR1 SGHDT and CDR2 YYEEEE. Trimming left V 4 bases short and J 3 bases short, with 11 bases between. This CDR3 reads CASSRRDPNQPQHF. CDR3 in DNA: TGTGCCAGCAGCCGTCGGGACCCCAATCAGCCCCAGCATTTT.

This rearrangement joins TRBV6-1 to TRBJ2-3, with TRBD2 matching over 8 bases. The junction had 7 bases not matched to a gene; V was cut back by 5 bases and J by 3 bases. The CDR3 has 15 amino acids. CDR1 MNHNS and CDR2 SASEGT come from the germline V gene. CDR3 in amino acids: CASSTRREVTDTQYF. Here the CDR3 DNA reads TGTGCCAGCAGTACCCGGCGGGAGGTGACAGATACGCAGTATTTT.

This chain joins TRBV7-3 and TRBJ2-3; 13 bases match TRBD2. The CDR3 consists of 18 residues. V gave up 4 bases and J gave up 1 base; unmatched junction bases: 8. Per germline, CDR1 SGHTA and CDR2 FQGTGA. CDR3 in amino acids: CASSSSGGLAGRTDTQYF. The CDR3 coding sequence is TGTGCCAGCAGCTCCTCGGGGGGACTAGCGGGGCGCACAGATACGCAGTATTTT.

With regard to this clone: In the same sample, other DNA sequences code for this CDR3. The V gene is TRBV5-1, the J gene TRBJ2-6; D remains unclear. The V and J ends lost 4 bases and 0 bases respectively, with 8 bases between them. The CDR3 has 15 amino acids. CDR1 and CDR2 (germline): SGHRS, YFSETQ. The CDR3 region has the DNA TGCGCCAGCAGCCTTGTAAACTCTGGGGCCAACGTCCTGACTTTC. Amino acid sequence: CASSLVNSGANVLTF.

V is TRBV6-6 and J is TRBJ1-5; 8 positions agree with TRBD1. Germline V CDR1 and CDR2: MNHNY, SVGAGI (reference sequence). The CDR3 is 13 amino acids. The V gene end was trimmed by 5 bases and the J gene end by 6 bases; junction bases not matched to a gene: 3. The CDR3 bases are TGTGCCAGCAGTAGACAGGGGCCTCAGCCCCAGCATTTT. Its translation is CASSRQGPQPQHF.

A note on this clone: Other DNA sequences in the same sample also yield this CDR3. This rearrangement joins TRBV29-1 to TRBJ2-1; TRBD2 might be the D (6 bases). Germline V gives CDR1 SQVTM, CDR2 ANQGSEA. V lost 4 bases and J 8 bases, leaving 12 bases between the germline ends. The CDR3 extends over 12 amino acids. DNA for the CDR3: TGCAGCGTTGTCCTGGGGGGAGATGAGCAGTTCTTC. It codes for CSVVLGGDEQFF.

CDR3 residues: CASTVTGPSGEQYF. As DNA, the CDR3 is TGCGCCAGCACGGTGACAGGGCCCTCGGGGGAGCAGTACTTC. The chain employs TRBV10-2 and TRBJ2-5; the D gene is possibly TRBD1 (7 bases). This CDR3 comprises 14 residues. Per the germline V gene, CDR1 is WSHSY and CDR2 is SAAADI. V shed 7 bases and J shed 11 bases, with 23 bases lying between them.

This chain uses TRBV7-9 with TRBJ1-5; 7 nucleotides align to TRBD1. CDR1 is SEHNR and CDR2 is FQNEAQ in the germline V gene (reference sequence). The CDR3 is 14 amino acids. J lost 7 bases, V lost 2 bases, and 5 bases had no gene match. CDR3 loop: CASSLIGDSQPQHF. In DNA form, the CDR3 reads TGTGCCAGCAGCTTAATTGGGGACAGCCAGCCCCAGCATTTT.

This sequence joins TRBV5-1 and TRBJ2-7; D unresolved. The germline CDR1 and CDR2 sequences are SGHRS and YFSETQ. The length of the CDR3 is 14 residues. V was clipped by 1 base and J by 0 bases, with 8 bases between them. CDR3 coding DNA: TGCGCCAGCAGCTTGACAGCTACCTCCTACGAGCAGTACTTC. Translation gives CASSLTATSYEQYF.

CDR3 region: CASCLKWGSDTQYF. As DNA, the CDR3 is TGTGCCAGCTGCTTAAAGTGGGGATCAGATACGCAGTATTTT. The chain is built from TRBV27 and TRBJ2-3; no reliable D call. The CDR3 runs to 14 residues. CDR1 is MNHEY, CDR2 SMNVEV, per germline (reference sequence). V lost 8 bases, J lost 4 bases, and 16 bases lay in between.

The chain carries TRBV7-6 and TRBJ1-1; D possibly corresponds to TRBD1 (6 bases). V was clipped by 5 bases and J by 4 bases, with 14 bases between them. The CDR3 contains 14 residues. The germline V gene encodes CDR1 SGHVS and CDR2 FNYEAQ. The CDR3 DNA follows: TGTGCCAGCAGCGTAGGGGGGGGGATCACTGAAGCTTTCTTT. This codes for CASSVGGGITEAFF.

The CDR3 nucleotides read TGTGCCAGCTCCGACAACAGGGTCTCGAGCGAAAAACTGTTTTTT. Its translation is CASSDNRVSSEKLFF. This chain links TRBV18 with TRBJ1-4; D is perhaps TRBD1 (6 bases). Trimming took off 6 bases at V and 8 bases at J, with 19 bases between the two ends. The germline V gene has CDR1 KGHSH and CDR2 LQKENI. This CDR3 has 15 residues.

The chain combines TRBV4-2 with TRBJ2-5; 11 nucleotides match TRBD2. The CDR3 consists of 14 residues. CDR1 is LGHNA, CDR2 YNFKEQ, per germline. After removal of 4 bases from V and 7 bases from J, the junction contained 5 bases not matched to a gene. The CDR3 DNA sequence: TGTGCCAGCAGCCTACTAGCGGGAGACGGGACCCAGTACTTC. This codes for CASSLLAGDGTQYF.

The chain recombines TRBV19 with TRBJ2-7, with TRBD1 as a possible D gene (7 bases). V lost 4 bases to trimming and J lost 1 base, with 14 bases between them. Germline CDR1 is LNHDA and CDR2 is SQIVND (reference sequence). The length of the CDR3 is 15 residues. CDR3 nucleotide sequence: TGTGCCAGTAGTACCCCAGGGGGGAGGTCCTACGAGCAGTACTTC. Translating it yields CASSTPGGRSYEQYF.

The V gene is TRBV18, the J gene TRBJ2-7, with TRBD1 matching 8 bases. The J call may be mistaken, given a closer DNA end match to TRBJ2-5. This CDR3 is built from 16 residues. In germline, CDR1 is KGHSH, CDR2 LQKENI. CDR3 DNA: TGTGCCAGCTCACCACTTGGCAGGGGGCGGCAAGAGACCCAGTACTTC. This translates into CASSPLGRGRQETQYF.

This chain links TRBV9 with TRBJ2-1; tentative D call: TRBD2 (5 bases). In germline, CDR1 is SGDLS, CDR2 YYNGEE. The CDR3 runs 15 residues. V lost 0 bases, J lost 4 bases, and 11 bases lay in between. CDR3 residues: CASSVVGNPYNEQFF. CDR3 DNA: TGTGCCAGCAGCGTAGTCGGGAATCCGTACAATGAGCAGTTCTTC.

Details on this clone: Other DNA sequences in the sample encode the same CDR3. The chain has TRBV7-9 and TRBJ2-5; D ambiguous. The CDR3 is 13 amino acids. V was cut by 3 bases and J by 1 base, with 6 bases left in between. From germline, CDR1 is SEHNR and CDR2 FQNEAQ (reference sequence). CDR3 coding DNA: TGTGCCAGCAGCTTCACCGCCCAAGAGACCCAGTACTTC. It is translated as CASSFTAQETQYF.

This rearrangement joins TRBV6-1 to TRBJ1-1; 10 bases fit TRBD1. V was pared by 6 bases and J by 8 bases, with 9 bases of the junction left unmatched. Germline V gene lookup returns CDR1 MNHNS and CDR2 SASEGT. This CDR3 is built from 14 residues. CDR3: CASSLSGQGREAFF. DNA for the CDR3: TGTGCCAGCAGCCTATCGGGACAGGGGAGAGAAGCTTTCTTT.

A single count supports this clone. The chain joins TRBV7-2 to TRBJ2-5; no firm D call. This CDR3 has 14 residues. Trimming stripped 4 bases from V and 2 bases from J, with 11 bases between. Germline loops: CDR1 SGHTA, CDR2 FQGNSA. The CDR3 sequence: CASSSDGHQETQYF. The CDR3 nucleotides are TGTGCCAGCAGCTCGGACGGGCATCAAGAGACCCAGTACTTC.

In regard to this clone: One end of the junction does not line up with germline, which may come from a read error. The rearrangement uses TRBV11-3 and TRBJ1-4; tentatively, D is TRBD1 (5 bases). Germline-derived CDR1 and CDR2 are SGHNT and YENEEA. CDR3 length: 13 residues. The CDR3 DNA sequence: TGTCCCAGATCTCGGGGGACTAATGAAAAACTGTTTTTT. It is translated as CPRSRGTNEKLFF.